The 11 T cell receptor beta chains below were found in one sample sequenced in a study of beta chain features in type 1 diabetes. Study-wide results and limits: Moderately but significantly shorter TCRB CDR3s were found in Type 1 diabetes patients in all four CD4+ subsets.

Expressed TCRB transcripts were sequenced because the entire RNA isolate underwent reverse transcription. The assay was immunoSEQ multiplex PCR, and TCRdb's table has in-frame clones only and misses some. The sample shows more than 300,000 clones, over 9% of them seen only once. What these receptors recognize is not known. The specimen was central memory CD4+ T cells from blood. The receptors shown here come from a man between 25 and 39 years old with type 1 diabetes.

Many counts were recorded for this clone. As DNA, the CDR3 is TGTGCCAGCAGCTCCCGCTTGATTCCCAACAATGAGCAGTTCTTC. Encoded protein: CASSSRLIPNNEQFF. The chain joins TRBV7-2 to TRBJ2-1; D is undetermined. Germline V gene lookup returns CDR1 SGHTA and CDR2 FQGNSA. Trimming pared 4 bases from V and 5 bases from J, leaving 15 bases between. This CDR3 has 15 residues.

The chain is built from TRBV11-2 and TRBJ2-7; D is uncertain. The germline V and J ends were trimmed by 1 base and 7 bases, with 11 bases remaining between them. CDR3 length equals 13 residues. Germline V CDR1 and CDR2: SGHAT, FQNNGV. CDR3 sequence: CASSLGTTREQYF. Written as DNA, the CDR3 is TGTGCCAGCAGCTTAGGGACCACAAGGGAGCAGTACTTC.

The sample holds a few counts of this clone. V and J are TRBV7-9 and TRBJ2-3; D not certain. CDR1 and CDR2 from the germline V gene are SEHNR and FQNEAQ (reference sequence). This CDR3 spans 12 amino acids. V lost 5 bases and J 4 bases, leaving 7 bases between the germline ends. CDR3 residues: CASSPASDTQYF. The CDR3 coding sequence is TGTGCCAGCAGCCCCGCATCAGATACGCAGTATTTT.

CDR3 bases: TGTGCCAGCAGCCCCCCCCTCCGCGGTAGCACAGATACGCAGTATTTT. Residues: CASSPPLRGSTDTQYF. The V gene is TRBV28, the J gene TRBJ2-3; D is unresolved. Germline values: CDR1 MDHEN, CDR2 SYDVKM. The ends were cut back, 6 bases at V and 0 bases at J, with 16 bases in the middle. The CDR3 has 16 residues.

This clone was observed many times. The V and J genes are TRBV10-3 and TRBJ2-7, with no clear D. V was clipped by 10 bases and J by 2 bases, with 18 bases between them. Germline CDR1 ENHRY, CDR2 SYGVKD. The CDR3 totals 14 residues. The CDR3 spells CATSPGRDAYEQYF. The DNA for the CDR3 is TGTGCCACCAGCCCGGGTCGCGACGCCTACGAGCAGTACTTC.

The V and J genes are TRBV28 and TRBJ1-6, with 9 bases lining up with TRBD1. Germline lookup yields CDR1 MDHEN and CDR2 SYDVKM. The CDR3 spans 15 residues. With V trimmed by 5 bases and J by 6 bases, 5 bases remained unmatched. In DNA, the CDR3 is TGTGCCAGCAGTACACCGGACAGGGGTAATTCACCCCTCCACTTT. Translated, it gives CASSTPDRGNSPLHF.

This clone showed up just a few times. The chain's CDR3 is CASSTRTSGSNEQFF. The DNA for the CDR3 is TGTGCCAGCAGCACCAGGACTAGCGGGAGTAATGAGCAGTTCTTC. J is TRBJ2-1 and V is TRBV7-3; 13 bases map to TRBD2. The CDR3 is made up of 15 amino acids. Trimming at V came to 5 bases and at J to 7 bases, leaving 5 bases not matched to a gene. Germline values: CDR1 SGHTA, CDR2 FQGTGA.

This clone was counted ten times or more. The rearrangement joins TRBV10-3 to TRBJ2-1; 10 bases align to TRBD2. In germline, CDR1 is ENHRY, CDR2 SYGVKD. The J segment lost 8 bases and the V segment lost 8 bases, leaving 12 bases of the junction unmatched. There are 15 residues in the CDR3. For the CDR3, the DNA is TGTGCCATCTCCGGCCAGCGGGAGGGCCGGGATGAGCAGTTCTTC. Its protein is CAISGQREGRDEQFF.

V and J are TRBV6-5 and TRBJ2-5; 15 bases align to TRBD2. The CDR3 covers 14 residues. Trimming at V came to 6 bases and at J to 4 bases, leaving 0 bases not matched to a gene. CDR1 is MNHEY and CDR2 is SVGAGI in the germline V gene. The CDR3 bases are TGTGCCAGCAGGGGACTAGCGGGAGGAGAGACCCAGTACTTC. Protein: CASRGLAGGETQYF.

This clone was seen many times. The CDR3 region is CASSLNKETQYF. The CDR3 region has the DNA TGTGCCAGCAGCTTAAATAAGGAGACCCAGTACTTC. The chain carries TRBV7-2 and TRBJ2-5; D is uncertain. The CDR3 spans 12 residues. Trimming pared 2 bases from V and 5 bases from J, leaving 6 bases between. Germline V CDR1 and CDR2: SGHTA, FQGNSA.

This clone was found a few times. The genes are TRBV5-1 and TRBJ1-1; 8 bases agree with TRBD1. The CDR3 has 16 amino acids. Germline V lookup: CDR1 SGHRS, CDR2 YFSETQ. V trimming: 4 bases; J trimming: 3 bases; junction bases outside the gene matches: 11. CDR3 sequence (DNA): TGCGCCAGCAGCCCTCAGGGGGCGCGAACACACACTGAAGCTTTCTTT. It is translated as CASSPQGARTHTEAFF.